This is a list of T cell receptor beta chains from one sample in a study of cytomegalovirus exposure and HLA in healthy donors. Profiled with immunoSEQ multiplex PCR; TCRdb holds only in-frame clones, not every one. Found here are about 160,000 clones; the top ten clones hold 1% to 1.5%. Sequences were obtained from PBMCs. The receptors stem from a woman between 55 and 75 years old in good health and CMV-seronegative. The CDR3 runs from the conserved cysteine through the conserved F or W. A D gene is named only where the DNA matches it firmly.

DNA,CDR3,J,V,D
TGTGCCAGCAGTTTCAGGGGCGGAAACTATGGCTACACCTTC,CASSFRGGNYGYTF,TRBJ1-2,TRBV27,-
TGTGCCAGCAGCGACGACAGGGTGAATTCACCCCTCCACTTT,CASSDDRVNSPLHF,TRBJ1-6,TRBV9,TRBD1
TGCGCCAGCAGCCGCGATCAGACAGGGGCTCCAAGCTCTGGGGCCAACGTCCTGACTTTC,CASSRDQTGAPSSGANVLTF,TRBJ2-6,TRBV5-1,TRBD1
TGTGCCAGCTCACCGCAAGGGGGGGCATGGTATGGCTACACCTTC,CASSPQGGAWYGYTF,TRBJ1-2,TRBV18,-
TGTGCCAGCAGCTTAAAGCACTCGAAGCGGACCGGGGAGCTGTTTTTT,CASSLKHSKRTGELFF,TRBJ2-2,TRBV7-3,-
TGTGCCATCAGTGATCCGGGACAGGGGAATGGCTACACCTTC,CAISDPGQGNGYTF,TRBJ1-2,TRBV10-3,TRBD1
TGTGCCAGCAGCTTAGGGGACGGGGGAGGCTATGGCTACACCTTC,CASSLGDGGGYGYTF,TRBJ1-2,TRBV7-6,-
TGTGCCAGCAGCTTGGAGGGGGGGACTGAAGCTTTCTTT,CASSLEGGTEAFF,TRBJ1-1,TRBV5-5,-
TGTGCCAGCAGTTACCGGACAGGCTCCTACGAGCAGTACTTC,CASSYRTGSYEQYF,TRBJ2-7,TRBV6-5,TRBD1
TGTGCCAGCAGCGTAGGACTAGCGGGTCGGGTGCGGAATGAGCAGTTCTTC,CASSVGLAGRVRNEQFF,TRBJ2-1,TRBV9,TRBD2
TGCGCCAGCAGCTCAGATAGCAATCAGCCCCAGCATTTT,CASSSDSNQPQHF,TRBJ1-5,TRBV5-1,-
TGTGCCAGCAGCTTAGCGGACAGGGAAAATGAAAAACTGTTTTTT,CASSLADRENEKLFF,TRBJ1-4,TRBV7-9,TRBD1
TGTGCCGGCGACAGGACACTCCATCTAGCCAAAAACATTCAGTACTTC,CAGDRTLHLAKNIQYF,TRBJ2-4,TRBV21-1,-
TGCGCCAGCAGCCAAGAGAAGGGGGACACTGAAGCTTTCTTT,CASSQEKGDTEAFF,TRBJ1-1,TRBV4-3,-
TGTGCCAGTAGAGACGGCAGGGGAAAAGGGAATCAGCCCCAGCATTTT,CASRDGRGKGNQPQHF,TRBJ1-5,TRBV19,-
TGTGCCAGCAGTCCGAGCCTAGACAGGACCGGAAACACCATATATTTT,CASSPSLDRTGNTIYF,TRBJ1-3,TRBV27,-
TGTGCTAGTGGTTTGTCCCCGGGACTAGCGGGGGAAGGCAATGAGCAGTTCTTC,CASGLSPGLAGEGNEQFF,TRBJ2-1,TRBV12-5,TRBD2
TGTGCCAGCAGTGACCCTCGACAGGTTCGCAATCAGCCCCAGCATTTT,CASSDPRQVRNQPQHF,TRBJ1-5,TRBV6-1,-
TGCGCCAGCAGCCAGCCGGGACAAGCCTACGAGCAGTACTTC,CASSQPGQAYEQYF,TRBJ2-7,TRBV5-1,-
TGTGCCACCAGTACTCCACATCGAGGGCGGGAGTGGTACACCGGGGAGCTGTTTTTT,CATSTPHRGREWYTGELFF,TRBJ2-2,TRBV19,TRBD2
TGTGCCAGCAGCGTAGGGCGGAGCTCTGGAAACACCATATATTTT,CASSVGRSSGNTIYF,TRBJ1-3,TRBV9,-
TGTGCCAGCAGCCCTCACAGGGGTACGAACACTGAAGCTTTCTTT,CASSPHRGTNTEAFF,TRBJ1-1,TRBV9,TRBD1
TGTGCCAGTAGTACACCTCTTCGGAGGACAGTGATGACTCAGCCCCAGCATTTT,CASSTPLRRTVMTQPQHF,TRBJ1-5,TRBV19,-
TGCGCCAGCAGCGGGGGACAGGGCGGTCGTGTCACTGAAGCTTTCTTT,CASSGGQGGRVTEAFF,TRBJ1-1,TRBV5-1,TRBD1
TGTGCCAGCAGCCTCGGACAGGGTGTCTACGAGCAGTACTTC,CASSLGQGVYEQYF,TRBJ2-7,TRBV7-3,TRBD1
TGTGCCAGCAGCTATCTAGAGCGTAACTACGAGCAGTACTTC,CASSYLERNYEQYF,TRBJ2-7,TRBV6-5,-
TGTGCCAGTAGTCTCCAGGGTCCTCGGGAGCAGTTCTTC,CASSLQGPREQFF,TRBJ2-1,TRBV19,-
TGTGCCTGGAGTGGGATGTATGGGGGGAGGCAGCCCCAGCATTTT,CAWSGMYGGRQPQHF,TRBJ1-5,TRBV30,-
TGTGCCAGCCTCAGATCCCAGGGGGCGAACACTGAAGCTTTCTTT,CASLRSQGANTEAFF,TRBJ1-1,TRBV27,TRBD1
TGCGCCAGCAGCTTGAGTCAGGCGTACGTCAATGAGCAGTTCTTC,CASSLSQAYVNEQFF,TRBJ2-1,TRBV5-1,-
TGTGCCAGCTCACCACCGCCCCAGGGGGCTACTTACAATGAGCAGTTCTTC,CASSPPPQGATYNEQFF,TRBJ2-1,TRBV18,TRBD1
TGCGCCAGCAGAAGGGGACTAGCGGGGTTGTACCAAGAGACCCAGTACTTC,CASRRGLAGLYQETQYF,TRBJ2-5,TRBV5-1,TRBD2
TGTGCCAGCAGCCCTATGAGGGATTCACCCCTCCACTTT,CASSPMRDSPLHF,TRBJ1-6,TRBV11-2,-
TGTGCCTGGGGGCCGGGACAGGGTGGCTACGAGCAGTACTTC,CAWGPGQGGYEQYF,TRBJ2-7,TRBV30,TRBD1
TGTGCCAGCAGCTTAGGGGCAGACGGAAGGACTGAAGCTTTCTTT,CASSLGADGRTEAFF,TRBJ1-1,TRBV7-6,-
TGTGCCAGCAGCTTGGACGGACTCACTAACTATGGCTACACCTTC,CASSLDGLTNYGYTF,TRBJ1-2,TRBV5-5,-
TGTGCCAGCAGCCGACTAGCGGGAGGCTACGAGCAGTACTTC,CASSRLAGGYEQYF,TRBJ2-7,TRBV5-8,TRBD2
TGTGCCAGCGCTACCGGAGGGGGACAGAAATACAATGAGCAGTTCTTC,CASATGGGQKYNEQFF,TRBJ2-1,TRBV9,-
TGTGCCAGCACCAGGAGGGACGTCGGGGGAGCTTTCTTT,CASTRRDVGGAFF,TRBJ1-1,TRBV6-6,-
TGTGCCAGCAGCATCCGGGACATCCCAACTAATGAAAAACTGTTTTTT,CASSIRDIPTNEKLFF,TRBJ1-4,TRBV7-8,-
TGTGCCAGCAGCCCCCGTTTTGGAGAGGAAGCTTTCTTT,CASSPRFGEEAFF,TRBJ1-1,TRBV7-9,-
TGTGCCAGCAACCAGCGGGGGGGATTCAGTGAGCAGTTCTTC,CASNQRGGFSEQFF,TRBJ2-1,TRBV6-6,TRBD2
TGTGCCAGTAGTCCACTAGCGGGGGCCTTGGGAGATACGCAGTATTTT,CASSPLAGALGDTQYF,TRBJ2-3,TRBV19,TRBD2
TGCGCCAGCAGCTTTACAGGGACTGGGGCCAACGTCCTGACTTTC,CASSFTGTGANVLTF,TRBJ2-6,TRBV5-1,-
TGTGCCAGCTCACAGGACAGGGGGCGGTACAATGAGCAGTTCTTC,CASSQDRGRYNEQFF,TRBJ2-1,TRBV18,TRBD1
TGTGCCTGGAGTGTTTTGTACCCTAGGGACTACTACAATGAGCAGTTCTTC,CAWSVLYPRDYYNEQFF,TRBJ2-1,TRBV30,TRBD2
TGTGCCAGCAGCGTAGGCGAGAACACTGAAGCTTTCTTT,CASSVGENTEAFF,TRBJ1-1,TRBV9,-
TGTGCCAGCAGCAATCGGGACAGGGGTTCGAACACCGGGGAGCTGTTTTTT,CASSNRDRGSNTGELFF,TRBJ2-2,TRBV21-1,-
TGTGCCAGCAGTTACTCGGAGGACAGCCTCTCCTACGAGCAGTACTTC,CASSYSEDSLSYEQYF,TRBJ2-7,TRBV6-8,-
TGTGCCAGTAGGGACAGGGGCGACGCAACTAATGAAAAACTGTTTTTT,CASRDRGDATNEKLFF,TRBJ1-4,TRBV19,TRBD1